Shown below are 6 T cell receptor beta chains from a single sample sequenced in a study of early T cells in non-severe SARS-CoV-2 infection. TCRdb reanalysed the 5' RACE reads using MiXCR and keeps one entry per CDR3 protein. Of tens of thousands of distinct CDR3 sequences listed, over 10% are singletons. Sequenced material: whole blood. All receptors derive from an adult who was a healthcare worker with PCR-confirmed SARS-CoV-2 infection or an uninfected control (not recorded which).

This clonotype was detected many times. The rearrangement joins TRBV12-3 or TRBV12-4 to TRBJ1-5, with 8 bases that match TRBD1. Trimming took 7 bases from V and 5 from J; bases not matched to a gene: 4. The CDR3 spans 13 residues. Here the CDR3 reads CASTPGGHQPQHF. The CDR3 nucleotides are TGTGCCAGCACCCCAGGGGGCCATCAGCCCCAGCATTTT.

The chain links TRBV12-3 or TRBV12-4 to TRBJ1-2; 8 bases line up with TRBD1. The CDR3 is 13 residues long. V gave up 6 bases and J gave up 4 bases; unmatched junction bases: 4. The CDR3 DNA sequence: TGTGCCAGCAGGCCACAGGGGGGCTATGGCTACACCTTC. Translating gives CASRPQGGYGYTF.

The V call is TRBV29-1, the J call TRBJ2-3; 10 bases agree with TRBD2. Germline V gives CDR1 SQVTM, CDR2 ANQGSEA. Losses at the gene ends were 4 bases for V and 4 bases for J; bases not matched to a gene: 8. The CDR3 runs 15 residues. The CDR3 spells CSVGASGSRADTQYF. CDR3 DNA: TGCAGCGTTGGGGCTAGCGGGAGTCGGGCAGATACGCAGTATTTT.

This clonotype turned up a few times. The chain combines TRBV5-5 with TRBJ2-7; D is unresolved. CDR1 is SGHKS and CDR2 is YYEKEE in the germline V gene (reference sequence). The ends were cut back, 1 base at V and 2 bases at J, with 10 bases in the middle. This CDR3 is built from 14 residues. The CDR3, as DNA: TGTGCCAGCAGCTTGTTTTCGGCAGCCTACGAGCAGTACTTC. Protein: CASSLFSAAYEQYF.

The V gene is TRBV7-2, the J gene TRBJ2-3; 10 bases are shared with TRBD2. Germline CDR1 and CDR2: SGHTA and FQGNSA. The CDR3 contains 15 residues. J was trimmed by 4 bases and V by 3 bases; bases with no gene match: 4. The CDR3 sequence is CASSFGGLASDTQYF. DNA for the CDR3: TGTGCCAGCAGCTTTGGGGGACTAGCGTCAGATACGCAGTATTTT.

The chain carries TRBV19 and TRBJ2-3; D is undetermined. Germline V gives CDR1 LNHDA, CDR2 SQIVND (reference sequence). The CDR3 covers 13 residues. Trimming cost V 5 bases and J 6 bases, with 12 bases left between them. Written as DNA, the CDR3 is TGTGCCAGTAGTTGGAACATCTTGGATACGCAGTATTTT. Protein product: CASSWNILDTQYF.